The T cell receptor (beta chain) described here comes from a study of OX40 agonist ivuxolimab in advanced cancers. Method: immunoSEQ multiplex PCR; TCRdb's copy keeps in-frame clones and lacks some. The table shows fewer than 100,000 clones, with about 84% occurring only once. Trimming removed 10 bases at V and 2 bases at J, with 15 bases between. Germline CDR1 MDHEN, CDR2 SYDVKM. The CDR3 spans 13 residues. The sequenced sample was CD4+ or CD8+ T cells sorted from blood, obtained in a trial of the OX40 agonist ivuxolimab. The TCR was taken from an adult with an advanced solid tumor such as melanoma, head and neck, liver or kidney cancer. V usage is TRBV28 and J usage is TRBJ2-7; D is ambiguous. CDR3 sequence reads: CATVGYITYEQYF. The CDR3, as DNA: TGTGCCACCGTTGGCTACATTACCTACGAGCAGTACTTC. The full variable domain, completed using reference TRBV28 and TRBJ2-7, is DVKVTQSSRYLVKRTGEKVFLECVQDMDHENMFWYRQDPGLGLRLIYFSYDVKMKEKGDIPEGYSVSREKKERFSLILESASTNQTSMYLCATVGYITYEQYFGPGTRLTVT.